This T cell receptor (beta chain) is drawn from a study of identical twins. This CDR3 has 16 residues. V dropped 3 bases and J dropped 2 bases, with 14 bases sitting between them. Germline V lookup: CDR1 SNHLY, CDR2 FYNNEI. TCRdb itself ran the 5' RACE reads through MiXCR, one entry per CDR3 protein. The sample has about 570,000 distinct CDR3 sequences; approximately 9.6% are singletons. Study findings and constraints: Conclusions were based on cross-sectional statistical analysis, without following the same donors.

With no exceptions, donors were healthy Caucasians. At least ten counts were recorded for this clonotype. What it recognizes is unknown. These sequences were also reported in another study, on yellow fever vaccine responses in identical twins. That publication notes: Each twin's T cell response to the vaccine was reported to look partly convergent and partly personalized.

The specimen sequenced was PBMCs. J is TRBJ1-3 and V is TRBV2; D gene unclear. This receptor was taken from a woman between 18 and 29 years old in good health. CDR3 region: CASSDRLIAAGNTIYF. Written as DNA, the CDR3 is TGTGCCAGCAGTGACAGGCTCATCGCTGCTGGAAACACCATATATTTT.